This T cell receptor beta chain was identified in a study of OX40 agonist ivuxolimab in advanced cancers. Study at large: Of mixed ages from about 23 to 85 and averaging about 60 years, the group was almost 85% male.

Some clones are missing from TCRdb's copy, which holds only in-frame ones; the method was immunoSEQ multiplex PCR. The sample carries 26,000 or so clones, roughly 70% recorded once. Study-wide results and limits: Mean expanded clone counts were higher in CD8+ than CD4+ T cells.

Germline V gene data show CDR1 as SGHRS and CDR2 as YFSETQ. The germline V and J ends were trimmed by 4 bases and 1 base, with 14 bases remaining between them. This CDR3 is 15 amino acids long. As concerns this clone: No antigen is known for it.

This chain links TRBV5-1 with TRBJ1-1; D may be TRBD1 (5 bases). The clonotype originates from an adult with an advanced solid tumor such as melanoma, head and neck, liver or kidney cancer. The sequences come from CD4+ or CD8+ T cells sorted from blood, collected in a trial of the OX40 agonist ivuxolimab. The DNA of the CDR3 is TGCGCCAGCAGCCCGCCCGGGGGTACGAACACTGAAGCTTTCTTT. Translated, it gives CASSPPGGTNTEAFF.